The source of this TCR beta chain is a study of OX40 agonist ivuxolimab in advanced cancers. Study summary: Patients took ivuxolimab, an agonistic anti-OX40 (CD134) antibody. Findings and limits, study-wide: It was not determined which antigens were specifically recognized by the peripheral T cells that had undergone clonal expansion. On average, CD8+ T cells had more expanded clones than CD4+.

Trimming removed 4 bases at V and 4 bases at J, with 14 bases between. CDR3 length equals 14 residues. Germline V gene data show CDR1 as SGHAT and CDR2 as FQNNGV. A remark on this clone: Its antigen is unidentified.

Sequencing was performed with immunoSEQ multiplex PCR; in TCRdb, only in-frame clones are kept and a portion is missing. This sample has about 53,000 clones, with roughly 80% found just once. The sequence came from an adult with an advanced solid tumor such as melanoma, head and neck, liver or kidney cancer. V and J are TRBV11-2 and TRBJ2-7; D may be TRBD1 or TRBD2 (5 bases each). The sequencing here drew on CD4+ or CD8+ T cells sorted from blood, taken in a trial of the OX40 agonist ivuxolimab. CDR3: CASSSGPTSYEQYF. In nucleotides, the CDR3 is TGTGCCAGCAGCTCGGGACCAACCAGTTACGAGCAGTACTTC.